This entry lists 27 T cell receptor beta chains sequenced from one sample in a study of blood T cell repertoires in COVID-19. Sequencing used immunoSEQ multiplex PCR; TCRdb keeps in-frame clones, though not all of them. The sample lists more than 100,000 clones, around 90% seen once, with 3.5% to 4.5% in the top ten. The sample comprised peripheral blood. These receptors all stem from a woman aged 60-70 years with COVID-19, enrolled during active disease.

V is TRBV2 and J is TRBJ1-4; D is unresolved. This CDR3 is 15 amino acids long. Trimming stripped 7 bases from V and 0 bases from J, with 12 bases between. Germline values: CDR1 SNHLY, CDR2 FYNNEI. The CDR3: CASKPSPSTNEKLFF. CDR3 nucleotide sequence: TGTGCCAGCAAGCCAAGCCCTTCAACTAATGAAAAACTGTTTTTT.

The chain couples TRBV6-1 to TRBJ2-4; D perhaps matches TRBD2 (6 bases). This CDR3 is built from 14 residues. V dropped 3 bases and J dropped 1 base, with 7 bases sitting between them. Germline V lookup: CDR1 MNHNS, CDR2 SASEGT. CDR3: CASSDGGAKNIQYF. In DNA, the CDR3 is TGTGCCAGCAGTGACGGAGGGGCCAAAAACATTCAGTACTTC.

This clone has a single count. The V and J genes are TRBV4-2 and TRBJ1-2; TRBD1 matches 11 bases. CDR1 is LGHNA and CDR2 is YNFKEQ in the germline V gene. The CDR3 sequence is 19 residues long. Losses at the gene ends were 3 bases for V and 3 bases for J; bases not matched to a gene: 15. The DNA for the CDR3 is TGTGCCAGCAGCCACGCGAACCCGGGACAGGGGGGGAAGGACTATGGCTACACCTTC. This translates into CASSHANPGQGGKDYGYTF.

This chain uses TRBV3-1 (or the pseudogene TRBV3-2) with TRBJ1-1; 9 bases are a match to TRBD1. The length of the CDR3 is 14 residues. V lost 4 bases and J lost 5; bases outside the gene matches: 5. Germline CDR1 reads LGHDT; CDR2 reads YNNKEL (reference sequence). Written as DNA, the CDR3 is TGTGCCAGCAGCCGTCGGGACAGGGCAACTGAAGCTTTCTTT. Protein product: CASSRRDRATEAFF.

The chain carries TRBV5-6 and TRBJ1-2; 9 bases map to TRBD1. This CDR3 has 14 amino acids. With V trimmed by 4 bases and J by 5 bases, 6 bases remained unmatched. Germline V lookup: CDR1 SGHDT, CDR2 YYEEEE. CDR3 residues: CASSMDRGYYGYTF. CDR3 coding DNA: TGTGCCAGCAGCATGGACAGGGGTTATTATGGCTACACCTTC.

This clone appeared a few times. The chain couples TRBV6-1 to TRBJ1-6; maybe TRBD1 (5 bases). The CDR3 totals 16 residues. With 4 bases removed from V and 1 base from J, the gap between germline ends came to 11 bases. Germline V lookup: CDR1 MNHNS, CDR2 SASEGT. CDR3 region: CASSVQGDSYNSPLHF. The CDR3 region has the DNA TGTGCCAGCAGTGTGCAGGGTGATTCCTATAATTCACCCCTCCACTTT.

The chain uses TRBV3-1 (or the pseudogene TRBV3-2) and TRBJ2-4, with TRBD1 matching 9 bases. Germline trimming cut 2 bases from V and 3 bases from J; bases unmatched to any gene: 5. The CDR3 is made up of 16 amino acids. The germline CDR1 and CDR2 sequences are LGHDT and YNNKEL (reference sequence). Here the CDR3 DNA reads TGTGCCAGCAGCCAACCGACAGGGGGGGGCAAAAACATTCAGTACTTC. Its protein product is CASSQPTGGGKNIQYF.

The rearrangement uses TRBV6-5 and TRBJ1-3; a possible D gene is TRBD1 (6 bases). The germline CDR1 and CDR2 sequences are MNHEY and SVGAGI. The CDR3 consists of 15 residues. The V gene lost 4 bases and the J gene lost 0 bases, with 10 bases spanning the gap. Here the CDR3 reads CASSLGHFSGNTIYF. The CDR3 nucleotides read TGTGCCAGCAGTTTGGGACATTTCTCTGGAAACACCATATATTTT.

The J gene is TRBJ1-1, the V gene TRBV27, with 10 nucleotides matching TRBD1. The CDR3 covers 16 residues. Trimming took 6 bases from V and 4 from J; bases not matched to a gene: 11. Germline loops: CDR1 MNHEY, CDR2 SMNVEV (reference sequence). The CDR3 spells CASSLGGTGVGTEAFF. The CDR3 DNA follows: TGTGCCAGCAGCCTCGGAGGGACAGGGGTGGGCACTGAAGCTTTCTTT.

With respect to this clone: Just one base apart from a much larger clone, this may be a read error. The chain carries TRBV9 and TRBJ2-7; D is perhaps TRBD2 (6 bases). Germline loops: CDR1 SGDLS, CDR2 YYNGEE. The ends were cut back, 0 bases at V and 6 bases at J, with 7 bases in the middle. This CDR3 region has 12 residues. The chain's CDR3 is CASSVVGGEQYF. The CDR3 DNA reads as TGTGCCAGCAGCGTAGTGGGGGGCGAGCAGTACTTC.

The chain has TRBV5-1 and TRBJ1-1; 10 nucleotides line up with TRBD1. This CDR3 is built from 15 residues. V was pared by 4 bases and J by 4 bases, with 7 bases of the junction left unmatched. Germline assignment: CDR1 SGHRS and CDR2 YFSETQ. CDR3 in amino acids: CASSIRQGAPTEAFF. DNA for the CDR3: TGCGCCAGCAGCATCCGACAGGGGGCGCCCACTGAAGCTTTCTTT.

DNA of the CDR3: TGCGCCAGCAGCCCACAAGGGGACAGGACAAATCAGCCCCAGCATTTT. This sequence encodes CASSPQGDRTNQPQHF. The gene calls are TRBV4-1 and TRBJ1-5; 8 positions agree with TRBD1. Germline values: CDR1 MGHRA, CDR2 YSYEKL. This CDR3 has 16 amino acids. The J segment lost 4 bases and the V segment lost 4 bases, leaving 9 bases of the junction unmatched.

The chain links TRBV7-8 to TRBJ1-2; a possible D gene is TRBD1 (5 bases). CDR1 SGHVS and CDR2 FQNEAQ come from the germline V gene. The V and J ends lost 5 bases and 3 bases respectively, with 28 bases between them. The CDR3 is 19 amino acids. The DNA of the CDR3 is TGTGCCAGCAGCCCGGGACGGGGAATCCCCTGGAGGGGTGACTATGGCTACACCTTC. Its translation: CASSPGRGIPWRGDYGYTF.

The chain carries TRBV5-4 and TRBJ2-7; a possible D gene is TRBD1 (6 bases). Germline CDR1 is SGHNT and CDR2 is YYREEE (reference sequence). V gave up 4 bases and J gave up 5 bases, with 16 bases separating them. This CDR3 has 14 residues. Here the CDR3 reads CASSQSRAGDEQYF. The DNA for the CDR3 is TGTGCCAGCAGCCAGAGCCGTGCAGGGGACGAGCAGTACTTC.

This clone has a single count. V and J are TRBV10-2 and TRBJ2-5; D may be TRBD1 (6 bases). This CDR3 has 14 residues. Germline V CDR1 and CDR2: WSHSY, SAAADI. The V and J ends lost 7 bases and 5 bases respectively, with 17 bases between them. CDR3 loop: CASTQQGRRETQYF. The CDR3, as DNA: TGCGCCAGCACCCAACAGGGCAGAAGGGAGACCCAGTACTTC.

The genes are TRBV27 and TRBJ2-7; 8 bases agree with TRBD1. Germline CDR1 is MNHEY and CDR2 is SMNVEV (reference sequence). The CDR3 has 15 residues. With V trimmed by 5 bases and J by 2 bases, 8 bases remained unmatched. This CDR3 reads CASSPDRVIPYEQYF. CDR3 bases: TGTGCCAGCAGTCCGGACAGGGTGATACCCTACGAGCAGTACTTC.

This clone was detected many times. The V and J genes are TRBV7-3 and TRBJ2-1, with 7 bases fitting TRBD2. The CDR3 contains 15 residues. Germline V gives CDR1 SGHTA, CDR2 FQGTGA. V dropped 2 bases and J dropped 6; count of bases not matched to a gene: 7. The CDR3 nucleotides read TGTGCCAGCAGCTTAGAGAGGCTAGCGGTCAATGAGCAGTTCTTC. Amino acids: CASSLERLAVNEQFF. Combining the CDR3 with reference TRBV7-3 and TRBJ2-1 gives the whole variable domain GAGVSQTPSNKVTEKGKYVELRCDPISGHTALYWYRQSLGQGPEFLIYFQGTGAADDSGLPNDRFFAVRPEGSVSTLKIQRTERGDSAVYLCASSLERLAVNEQFFGPGTRLTVL.

This chain links TRBV4-3 with TRBJ1-2; a possible D gene is TRBD1 (5 bases). The CDR3 is 14 amino acids. CDR1 LGHNA and CDR2 YSLEER come from the germline V gene. V was shortened by 4 bases and J by 8 bases, with 17 bases between the two germline ends. The CDR3 here is CASSPVLGGRGYTF. CDR3 sequence (DNA): TGCGCCAGCAGCCCAGTCCTCGGGGGAAGGGGCTACACCTTC.

The rearrangement joins TRBV20-1 to TRBJ1-4; D remains ambiguous. The V and J ends lost 5 bases and 4 bases respectively, with 5 bases between them. Looked up from germline, CDR1 is DFQATT and CDR2 is SNEGSKA (reference sequence). There are 11 residues in the CDR3. CDR3 sequence (DNA): TGCAGTGCTTCTCTTAATGAAAAACTGTTTTTT. Translated: CSASLNEKLFF.

V and J are TRBV19 and TRBJ1-1; TRBD1 might be the D (5 bases). This CDR3 has 13 amino acids. CDR1 is LNHDA and CDR2 is SQIVND in the germline V gene (reference sequence). V lost 6 bases to trimming and J lost 1 base, with 9 bases between them. For the CDR3, the DNA is TGTGCCAGTAGGCGGGACCCGAACACTGAAGCTTTCTTT. Translated: CASRRDPNTEAFF.

In this sample, this clone turned up once. This chain connects TRBV4-2 to TRBJ1-1; 8 bases fit TRBD1. The length of the CDR3 is 15 residues. CDR1 and CDR2 from the germline V gene are LGHNA and YNFKEQ. After removal of 0 bases from V and 5 bases from J, the junction contained 5 bases not matched to a gene. The CDR3 DNA sequence: TGTGCCAGCAGCCAAGACTGGGACAGGTGGACTGAAGCTTTCTTT. As protein: CASSQDWDRWTEAFF.

This chain joins TRBV6-2 or TRBV6-3 and TRBJ1-1; 7 nucleotides line up with TRBD1. The V gene's germline CDR1 is MNHEY and CDR2 SVGEGT. The CDR3 covers 15 residues. The V segment lost 3 bases and the J segment 5 bases; nucleotides outside the gene matches: 9. The CDR3 loop reads CASSYETGRGTEAFF. The CDR3 DNA sequence: TGTGCCAGCAGTTATGAGACAGGGAGAGGGACTGAAGCTTTCTTT.

The rearrangement links TRBV9 to TRBJ2-5; TRBD1 is a possible D gene (5 bases). Trimming shortened V by 0 bases and J by 2 bases, and 5 bases separated the two germline ends. Germline CDR1 and CDR2: SGDLS and YYNGEE. The CDR3 length is 13 residues. Here the CDR3 reads CASSVGTQETQYF. Written as DNA, the CDR3 is TGTGCCAGCAGCGTAGGGACACAAGAGACCCAGTACTTC.

CDR3 nucleotides: TGTGCCAGCCGCGGGCAGGTGAACACTGAAGCTTTCTTT. Encoded protein: CASRGQVNTEAFF. The chain couples TRBV6-5 to TRBJ1-1; unclear D gene. Per germline, CDR1 MNHEY and CDR2 SVGAGI. The CDR3 runs to 13 residues. Trimming removed 8 bases at V and 0 bases at J, with 10 bases between.

The chain uses TRBV2 and TRBJ1-1, with 9 bases aligning to TRBD1. Germline V lookup: CDR1 SNHLY, CDR2 FYNNEI. The CDR3 spans 14 residues. The trim removed 6 bases at V and 4 bases at J, leaving 6 bases unmatched. The CDR3 protein is CASRAWTGVTEAFF. CDR3 DNA sequence: TGTGCCAGCAGAGCCTGGACAGGGGTCACTGAAGCTTTCTTT.

V and J are TRBV6-6 and TRBJ2-3; TRBD2 is a possible D gene (5 bases). V shed 6 bases and J shed 3 bases, with 10 bases lying between them. Germline lookup yields CDR1 MNHNY and CDR2 SVGAGI (reference sequence). This CDR3 contains 13 residues. CDR3 in DNA: TGTGCCAGCAGCGGACTGGCAACAGATACGCAGTATTTT. Translating gives CASSGLATDTQYF.

V usage is TRBV9 and J usage is TRBJ2-7; D unresolved. V was trimmed by 0 bases and J by 6 bases, leaving 10 bases between them. Germline V gives CDR1 SGDLS, CDR2 YYNGEE. The CDR3 covers 13 residues. The CDR3, as DNA: TGTGCCAGCAGCGTAGCCGTTATCGGCGAGCAGTACTTC. Protein product: CASSVAVIGEQYF.